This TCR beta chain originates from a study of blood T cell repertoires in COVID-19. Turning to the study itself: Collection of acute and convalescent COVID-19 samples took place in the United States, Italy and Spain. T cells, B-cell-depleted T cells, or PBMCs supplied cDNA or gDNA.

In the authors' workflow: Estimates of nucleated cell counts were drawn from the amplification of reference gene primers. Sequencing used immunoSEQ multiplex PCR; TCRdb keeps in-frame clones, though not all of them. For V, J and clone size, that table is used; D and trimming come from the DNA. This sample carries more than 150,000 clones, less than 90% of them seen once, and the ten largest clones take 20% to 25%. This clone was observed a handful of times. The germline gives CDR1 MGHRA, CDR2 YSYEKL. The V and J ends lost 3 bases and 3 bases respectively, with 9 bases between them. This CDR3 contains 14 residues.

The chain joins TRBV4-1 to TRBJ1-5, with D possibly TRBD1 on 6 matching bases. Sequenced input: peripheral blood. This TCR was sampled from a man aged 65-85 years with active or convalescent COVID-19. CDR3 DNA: TGCGCCAGCAGCCACGGACAGCCCAATCAGCCCCAGCATTTT. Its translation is CASSHGQPNQPQHF.